This TCR beta chain was found in a study of regulatory T cells in long-lasting Graves disease (dated by TCRdb to the early 2020s). Broadly, across the study: Patients with newly diagnosed Graves' disease had been on antithyroid drugs for under 3 months. TCR sequencing covered some 13 persistent and approximately 20 newly diagnosed Graves' disease patients, around 35 samples in total. Patients with persistent Graves' disease were compared with patients with newly diagnosed Graves' disease using TCR sequencing and RNA sequencing of peripheral blood. The study was registered as a clinical trial and conducted in China.

Reading from cysteine to phenylalanine, the CDR3 counts 15 amino acids. Only the CDR3 DNA is retained, 45 bases long and in frame from the first base. For CDR1 and CDR2, the germline V gene lists SGHRS and YFSETQ. Unmatched junction bases come to 4, with V trimmed by 4 bases and J by 1 base. This clonotype was counted many times. It has no known antigen specificity. There are no base qualities to consult, and no much larger clone falls within one base. The investigation overall reported the following: TRBV28, TRBJ1-2 and TRBJ2-5 were preferentially used in persistent disease, while TRBV20-1 and TRBJ2-1 were favored in newly diagnosed disease. Lower TCR Shannon entropy and fewer highly expanded clones were observed in persistent Graves' disease patients than in newly diagnosed patients, which suggested clonal expansion. Only the TCR beta chain was sequenced and analyzed. Because the primary lesion, thyroid tissue, could not be accessed, the study looked at peripheral blood alone. More public clonotypes were shared among persistent patients (roughly 2,700) than among newly diagnosed patients (966). The authors acknowledged the small sample size as a limitation that may reduce accuracy.

What the time point label conveys for this sample: newly diagnosed GD, antithyroid drugs for less than 3 months. For both TCR sequencing and RNA sequencing, RNA was extracted from PBMCs in TRIzol. The diagnosis of Graves' disease was made according to American Thyroid Association guidelines. Recruitment of patients was carried out at an endocrinology department in Xi'an, China. From each patient, around 8.3 milliliters of peripheral blood was collected into an EDTA anticoagulant tube. Ficoll Paque Plus density gradient separation was used to isolate PBMCs, and no further T cell sorting was done. An Agilent 2100 Bioanalyzer and agarose gel were used to assess RNA quality, and a NanoDrop 2000 was used to measure RNA concentration. The library was obtained by multiplex PCR. The sample was run on an Illumina HiSeq 4000. TCR beta libraries were built with iRepertoire HTBI primers and Arm-PCR amplification of CDR3 regions. Before sequencing, the PCR products went through gel purification. Regarding the original processing steps: Across samples, about 63 TRBV and over 11 TRBJ segments were identified and used for gene usage analysis of CDR3 amino acid clonotypes. COPE and FqMerger were used to merge filtered high-quality paired reads into contigs. Contigs were aligned with BLAST to IMGT TRBV, TRBD and TRBJ reference genes, and CDR3 was defined per IMGT. Any clonotype with a frequency above 0.1% was classified as a highly expanded clone. Repertoire diversity was measured by Shannon entropy, and V-J evenness by the Gini coefficient. A clonotype found in more than one individual was treated as public. The public reads were reprocessed in TCRdb via fastp at Q25 and MiXCR, keeping in-frame beta chains. When rows share a CDR3 protein, they turn into one entry using the most common DNA and genes. The V and J calls and clone size come from TCRdb's table, not from the authors' own analysis. The sample table holds some 250,000 distinct CDR3 sequences, of which 18% were seen once. Around 15% of the sample is held by the ten biggest clonotypes.

The data also belong to a second study, concerning T cells in Graves' hyperthyroidism and ophthalmopathy. Reported in the second study: Stable Graves' hyperthyroidism was defined as no progression to ophthalmopathy during 18 months of follow-up. The hyperthyroidism patients were between 18 and 65 years old and newly diagnosed, with a disease duration of less than 2 months. Patients with uncontrolled infections, other autoimmune diseases, pregnancy or lactation were excluded. Clinical symptoms, serum thyroxine and TRAb, thyroid ultrasound, and orbital computed tomography formed the basis for the diagnoses. The first round of RT-PCR for the TCR CDR3 was performed with the HTBI primer set and the Qiagen OneStep RT-PCR kit. Blood samples also contained most of the expanded thyroid clonotypes (frequency above 0.001), which suggests that blood repertoires may reflect thyroid immune responses. Ophthalmopathy was separated from stable hyperthyroidism by a 13 V-J signature model, with approximately 85% sensitivity and roughly 81% specificity obtained in cross-validation and 80%/75% obtained in testing. In validation, the model predicted progression to ophthalmopathy a median of about 6 months before onset, with roughly 70% sensitivity and just under 75% specificity. A discovery cohort of around 98 patients, roughly 43 with Graves' ophthalmopathy and roughly 59 with stable Graves' hyperthyroidism, was used to find distinguishing TCR V-J signatures. Prospective prediction of ophthalmopathy was tested in an independent validation cohort consisting of some 18 hyperthyroidism patients and some 16 patients who later progressed to ophthalmopathy. The 100 or so discovery patients were randomly split 7:3 into training and test sets. In more than 5 Graves' hyperthyroidism patients, the study also compared T-cell repertoires from thyroid tissue with T-cell repertoires from blood. Following sampling, methimazole starting at 30 mg daily was given to hyperthyroidism patients, and high-dose intravenous methylprednisolone was given to ophthalmopathy patients. Libraries were constructed in a second round of multiplex PCR, after which size selection and purification were performed. The libraries were sequenced on an Illumina HiSeq2000 using paired-end 100 bp reads. SOAPnuke was used to process the raw data, with reads discarded if the reads contained adapters or uncalled bases, had a mean Phred below 15, or lacked an exact constant-primer or identifier match. COPE v1.2.5 was used to merge the high-quality paired reads, and each unique nucleotide sequence was defined as a clonotype. MiTCR v1.1 was used to align the clonotypes against IMGT TRBV, TRBD and TRBJ reference segments. Only V-J combinations with frequency above 0.0001, covering roughly 99% of repertoires, were analysed. A TCS score was defined as the ratio between F50 (clonal expansion) and ExV (chaos), using BLOSUM62-based TCRdist between CDR3 peptides within each V-J. Welch's t-statistics and random forest reduced just over 500 V-J features to 10 to 15, which were used in a naive Bayes classifier (R e1071). No statistical method was used to set the sample size in advance, and investigators knew the group allocation. TCR Vbeta CDR3 sequencing of 140 or so peripheral blood samples (approximately 44 ophthalmopathy, about 75 hyperthyroidism and some 17 progressor patients) is reported in the paper.

This specimen consisted of peripheral blood mononuclear cells (PBMCs), obtained at new diagnosis, from a patient treated with antithyroid drugs. The rearrangement joined TRBV5-1 to TRBJ2-3, and 9 junctional nucleotides match TRBD1. This receptor was obtained from a woman aged 25 to 39 with Graves disease. Donor details come from another sample of the same person, matched by shared clones. The CDR3 protein: CASSQQGARTDTQYF. Here is the DNA: TGCGCCAGCAGCCAACAGGGGGCGCGCACAGATACGCAGTATTTT.